This TCR beta chain was recovered during a study of CD8 T cells in ankylosing spondylitis. Trimming left V 6 bases short and J 8 bases short, with 16 bases between. The CDR3 has 13 amino acids. Germline V gene lookup returns CDR1 SNHLY and CDR2 FYNNEI. Making the TCR beta libraries involved quantitative 5'-RACE with molecular barcodes. TCRdb called the 5' RACE reads again in MiXCR, with one record for every CDR3 protein. Here the sample spans about 69,000 distinct CDR3 sequences, about 5.4% being singletons. Study-wide results and limits: Certain motif variants had earlier been reported in reactive arthritis synovial fluid and blood. A CD8+ phenotype characterized the disease-linked clones, which were relatively rare in peripheral blood.

In this sample, this clonotype turned up a few times. Its antigen remains unidentified. The source material was blood, either unsorted or a sorted T cell fraction (not recorded which). The receptor was derived from a male donor with ankylosing spondylitis or in good health (not recorded which). The V and J genes are TRBV2 and TRBJ1-2, with D uncertain. CDR3 region: CASRGHRLSGYTF. CDR3 bases: TGTGCCAGCAGGGGTCATAGGTTAAGCGGCTACACCTTC.